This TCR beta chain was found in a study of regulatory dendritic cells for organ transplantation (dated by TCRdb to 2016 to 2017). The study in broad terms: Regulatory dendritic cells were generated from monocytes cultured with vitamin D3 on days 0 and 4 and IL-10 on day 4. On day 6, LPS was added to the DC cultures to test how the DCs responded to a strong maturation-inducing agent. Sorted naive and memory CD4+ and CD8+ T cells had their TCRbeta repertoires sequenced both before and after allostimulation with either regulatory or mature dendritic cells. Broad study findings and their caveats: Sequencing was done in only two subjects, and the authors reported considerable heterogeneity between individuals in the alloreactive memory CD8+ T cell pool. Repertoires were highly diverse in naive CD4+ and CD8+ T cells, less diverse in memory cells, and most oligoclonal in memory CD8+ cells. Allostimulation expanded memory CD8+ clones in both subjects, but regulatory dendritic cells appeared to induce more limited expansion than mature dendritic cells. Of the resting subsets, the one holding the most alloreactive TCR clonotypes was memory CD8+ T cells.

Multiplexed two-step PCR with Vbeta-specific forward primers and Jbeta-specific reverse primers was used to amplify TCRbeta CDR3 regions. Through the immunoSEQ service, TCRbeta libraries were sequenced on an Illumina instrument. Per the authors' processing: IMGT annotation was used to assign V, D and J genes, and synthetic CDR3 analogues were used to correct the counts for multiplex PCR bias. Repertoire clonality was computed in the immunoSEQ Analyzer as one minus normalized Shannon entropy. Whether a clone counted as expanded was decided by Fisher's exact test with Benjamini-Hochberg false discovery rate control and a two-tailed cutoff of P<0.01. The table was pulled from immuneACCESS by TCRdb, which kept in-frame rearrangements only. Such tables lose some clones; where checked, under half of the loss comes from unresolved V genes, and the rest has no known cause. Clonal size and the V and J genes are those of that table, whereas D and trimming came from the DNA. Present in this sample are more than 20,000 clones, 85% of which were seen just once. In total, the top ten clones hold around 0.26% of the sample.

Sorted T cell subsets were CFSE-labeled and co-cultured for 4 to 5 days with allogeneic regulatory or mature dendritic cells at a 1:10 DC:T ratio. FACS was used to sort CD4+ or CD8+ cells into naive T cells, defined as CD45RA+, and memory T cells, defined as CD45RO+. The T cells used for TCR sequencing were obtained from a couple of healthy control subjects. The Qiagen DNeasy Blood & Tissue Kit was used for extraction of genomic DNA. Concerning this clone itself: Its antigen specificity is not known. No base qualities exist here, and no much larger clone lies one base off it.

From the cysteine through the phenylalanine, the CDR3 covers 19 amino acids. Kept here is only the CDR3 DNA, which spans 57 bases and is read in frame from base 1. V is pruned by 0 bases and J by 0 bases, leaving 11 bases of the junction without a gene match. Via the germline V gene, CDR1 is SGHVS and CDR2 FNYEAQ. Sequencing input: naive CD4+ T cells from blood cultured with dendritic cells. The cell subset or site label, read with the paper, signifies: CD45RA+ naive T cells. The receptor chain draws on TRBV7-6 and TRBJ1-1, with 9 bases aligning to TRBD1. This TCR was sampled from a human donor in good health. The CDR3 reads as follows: CASSLALTGTGSLNTEAFF. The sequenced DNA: TGTGCCAGCAGCTTAGCGCTTACCGGGACAGGGTCTTTGAACACTGAAGCTTTCTTT.